This T cell receptor beta chain was sequenced during a study of blood T cell repertoires in COVID-19. Study at large: Nucleic acid was either cDNA or gDNA, and it came from T cells, B-cell-depleted T cells, or PBMCs.

Looked up from germline, CDR1 is KGHDR and CDR2 is SFDVKD. V was shortened by 0 bases and J by 7 bases, with 15 bases between the two germline ends. This CDR3 has 16 amino acids. Profiling relied on immunoSEQ multiplex PCR, and the TCRdb table lists in-frame clones only, not all of them. The sample lists some 370,000 clones, about 87% seen once, with about 10% in the top ten. Input material: peripheral blood. V and J are TRBV24-1 and TRBJ2-1, with D uncertain. This TCR derives from a young woman with COVID-19, enrolled during active disease. CDR3 DNA: TGTGCCACCAGTGATTTGAAAAGTGAACACATTAATGAGCAGTTCTTC. Protein: CATSDLKSEHINEQFF.